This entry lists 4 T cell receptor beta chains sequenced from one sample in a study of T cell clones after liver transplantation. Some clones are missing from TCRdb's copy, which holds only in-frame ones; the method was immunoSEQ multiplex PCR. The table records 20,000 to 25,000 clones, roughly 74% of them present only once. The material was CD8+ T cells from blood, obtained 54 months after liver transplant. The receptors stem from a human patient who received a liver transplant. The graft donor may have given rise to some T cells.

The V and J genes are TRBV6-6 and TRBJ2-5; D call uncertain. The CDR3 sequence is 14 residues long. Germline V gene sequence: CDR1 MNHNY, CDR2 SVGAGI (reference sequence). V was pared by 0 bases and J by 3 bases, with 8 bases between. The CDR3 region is CASSYSRLEETQYF. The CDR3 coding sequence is TGTGCCAGCAGTTACTCGCGGCTAGAAGAGACCCAGTACTTC.

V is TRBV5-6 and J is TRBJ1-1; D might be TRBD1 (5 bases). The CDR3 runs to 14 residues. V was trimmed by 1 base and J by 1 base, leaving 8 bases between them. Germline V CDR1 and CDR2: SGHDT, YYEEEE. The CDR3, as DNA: TGTGCCAGCAGCTTGTGGGGCACGAACACTGAAGCTTTCTTT. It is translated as CASSLWGTNTEAFF.

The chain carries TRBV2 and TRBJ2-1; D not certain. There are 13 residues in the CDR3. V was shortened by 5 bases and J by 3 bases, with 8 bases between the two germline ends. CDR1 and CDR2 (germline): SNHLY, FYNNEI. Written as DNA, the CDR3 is TGTGCCAGCAGTCGGGCTATCTACAATGAGCAGTTCTTC. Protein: CASSRAIYNEQFF. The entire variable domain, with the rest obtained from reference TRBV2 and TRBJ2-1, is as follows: EPEVTQTPSHQVTQMGQEVILRCVPISNHLYFYWYRQILGQKVEFLVSFYNNEISEKSEIFDDQFSVERPDGSNFTLKIRSTKLEDSAMYFCASSRAIYNEQFFGPGTRLTVL.

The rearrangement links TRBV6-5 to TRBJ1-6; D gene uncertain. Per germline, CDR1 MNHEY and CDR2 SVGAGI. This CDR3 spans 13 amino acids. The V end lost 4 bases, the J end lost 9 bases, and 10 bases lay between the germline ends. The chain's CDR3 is CASSSPMGSPLHF. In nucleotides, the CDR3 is TGTGCCAGCAGTTCCCCCATGGGTTCACCCCTCCACTTT.